A single sample is the source of the 17 T cell receptor beta chains below, sequenced in a study of shared clonotypes between healthy human individuals. Sequenced by immunoSEQ multiplex PCR; TCRdb stores in-frame clones only, minus some. The sample lists 950,000 to 1,100,000 clones, approximately 70% occurring once. The sequenced sample consisted of memory CD4+ T cells sorted from blood. Subset here: CD45RA-negative fraction. These receptors all come from a man in his late teens or twenties in good health.

The chain employs TRBV5-4 and TRBJ1-1; weak D call: TRBD1 (6 bases). Germline V lookup: CDR1 SGHNT, CDR2 YYREEE (reference sequence). This CDR3 is built from 15 residues. The V end was cut by 4 bases, the J end by 2 bases, with 15 bases between. The chain's CDR3 is CASSPRGTTNTEAFF. In nucleotides, the CDR3 is TGTGCCAGCAGCCCCCGGGGGACAACAAACACTGAAGCTTTCTTT. The variable domain in full, with the rest retrieved from reference TRBV5-4 and TRBJ1-1, is ETGVTQSPTHLIKTRGQQVTLRCSSQSGHNTVSWYQQALGQGPQFIFQYYREEENGRGNFPPRFSGLQFPNYSSELNVNALELDDSALYLCASSPRGTTNTEAFFGQGTRLTVV.

The chain carries TRBV28 and TRBJ1-2, with 8 positions matching TRBD1. This CDR3 region has 13 residues. Germline V lookup: CDR1 MDHEN, CDR2 SYDVKM. Unmatched junction bases numbered 3, after V lost 3 bases and J lost 6 bases. CDR3 protein: CASSLSGGDGYTF. CDR3 in DNA: TGTGCCAGCAGTTTGTCAGGGGGCGATGGCTACACCTTC.

CDR3 sequence reads: CASRRDRASYEQYF. The DNA of the CDR3 is TGTGCCAGTCGGCGGGACAGGGCTTCCTACGAGCAGTACTTC. The chain recombines TRBV19 with TRBJ2-7; 9 bases align to TRBD1. The junction had 6 bases not matched to a gene; V was cut back by 8 bases and J by 1 base. Per germline, CDR1 LNHDA and CDR2 SQIVND (reference sequence). CDR3 length equals 14 residues. The whole variable domain, remainder taken from reference TRBV19 and TRBJ2-7, is DGGITQSPKYLFRKEGQNVTLSCEQNLNHDAMYWYRQDPGQGLRLIYYSQIVNDFQKGDIAEGYSVSREKKESFPLTVTSAQKNPTAFYLCASRRDRASYEQYFGPGTRLTVT.

The chain is built from TRBV5-4 and TRBJ2-5; TRBD2 might be the D (6 bases). V shed 4 bases and J shed 3 bases, with 10 bases lying between them. The CDR3 loop spans 13 amino acids. Germline-derived CDR1 and CDR2 are SGHNT and YYREEE (reference sequence). The CDR3 protein is CASSRGTEETQYF. For the CDR3, the DNA is TGTGCCAGCAGCCGGGGGACGGAAGAGACCCAGTACTTC.

The chain couples TRBV30 to TRBJ2-7; TRBD2 matches 8 bases. The junction had 13 bases not matched to a gene; V was cut back by 5 bases and J by 4 bases. Germline loops: CDR1 GTSNPN, CDR2 SVGIG (reference sequence). The CDR3 is 15 residues long. CDR3 loop: CAWDDGGAAGYEQYF. CDR3 bases: TGTGCCTGGGACGACGGGGGGGCCGCAGGGTACGAGCAGTACTTC.

This clone was recorded only once. CDR3 DNA sequence: TGTGCCAGCAGTCGACAGGGGAGCGGGATCGATGAGCAGTTCTTC. Translated: CASSRQGSGIDEQFF. The chain is built from TRBV27 and TRBJ2-1, with TRBD1 as a possible D gene (8 bases). The CDR3 runs to 15 residues. V was pared by 5 bases and J by 8 bases, with 19 bases between. Germline CDR1 is MNHEY and CDR2 is SMNVEV (reference sequence).

The chain uses TRBV5-4 and TRBJ2-2; 10 nucleotides align to TRBD2. This CDR3 region has 18 residues. Trimming cost V 5 bases and J 4 bases; bases outside gene matches: 14. Germline CDR1 is SGHNT and CDR2 is YYREEE (reference sequence). Written as DNA, the CDR3 is TGTGCCAGCAGACCAGGGGCTAGCGGGAGTATAGGCACCGGGGAGCTGTTTTTT. This gives the protein CASRPGASGSIGTGELFF.

This clone was detected once. The genes are TRBV9 and TRBJ2-5, with 12 bases fitting TRBD2. The ends lost 3 bases at V and 9 bases at J; junction bases unmatched: 12. Germline CDR1 is SGDLS and CDR2 is YYNGEE. The CDR3 has 16 amino acids. CDR3: CASSGGTSGWREAQYF. DNA for the CDR3: TGTGCCAGCAGCGGCGGGACTAGCGGGTGGCGTGAGGCCCAGTACTTC.

The sample holds a few counts of this clone. This sequence joins TRBV10-3 and TRBJ2-5, with D possibly being TRBD2 (6 bases). CDR1 and CDR2 (germline): ENHRY, SYGVKD. The V and J ends lost 6 bases and 1 base respectively, with 12 bases between them. The CDR3 is made up of 14 amino acids. The CDR3 reads CAISPGTFQETQYF. DNA for the CDR3: TGTGCCATCAGCCCCGGGACTTTCCAAGAGACCCAGTACTTC.

The gene calls are TRBV2 and TRBJ1-5; D gene ambiguous. Germline CDR1 SNHLY, CDR2 FYNNEI. The CDR3 extends over 15 amino acids. Trimming left V 10 bases short and J 1 base short, with 17 bases between. CDR3 coding DNA: TGTGCCACCCGACAAGGTCCGCTAAGCAATCAGCCCCAGCATTTT. Its protein product is CATRQGPLSNQPQHF.

V gene TRBV5-4 combines with J gene TRBJ1-4; unclear D gene. Germline-derived CDR1 and CDR2 are SGHNT and YYREEE (reference sequence). Deletions cut 4 bases from V and 0 bases from J, with 10 bases between. This CDR3 comprises 15 residues. The CDR3 is CASSRQPATNEKLFF. In nucleotides, the CDR3 is TGTGCCAGCAGCCGCCAGCCAGCAACTAATGAAAAACTGTTTTTT.

The chain combines TRBV30 with TRBJ2-3; D is undetermined. The V end was cut by 0 bases, the J end by 4 bases, with 14 bases between. CDR3 size: 15 residues. Germline loops: CDR1 GTSNPN, CDR2 SVGIG (reference sequence). The CDR3 DNA reads TGTGCCTGGAGTGTACGGGTTAGCAACCCAGATACGCAGTATTTT. This encodes CAWSVRVSNPDTQYF.

This clone has just one count. The rearrangement uses TRBV5-1 and TRBJ2-5, with 11 nucleotides matching TRBD2. After removal of 4 bases from V and 3 bases from J, the junction contained 2 bases not matched to a gene. This CDR3 contains 14 residues. Germline V lookup: CDR1 SGHRS, CDR2 YFSETQ. For the CDR3, the DNA is TGCGCCAGCAGCCAGGGACTAGCGGAAGAGACCCAGTACTTC. The encoded protein is CASSQGLAEETQYF.

The chain has TRBV5-1 and TRBJ2-3; D call uncertain. V was trimmed by 3 bases and J by 0 bases, leaving 8 bases between them. This CDR3 has 14 residues. In germline, CDR1 is SGHRS, CDR2 YFSETQ. The CDR3 DNA follows: TGCGCCAGCAGCTGGGCGGACAGCACAGATACGCAGTATTTT. Amino acids: CASSWADSTDTQYF. Using reference TRBV5-1 and TRBJ2-3 for the parts outside the CDR3, the full variable domain is KAGVTQTPRYLIKTRGQQVTLSCSPISGHRSVSWYQQTPGQGLQFLFEYFSETQRNKGNFPGRFSGRQFSNSRSEMNVSTLELGDSALYLCASSWADSTDTQYFGPGTRLTVL.

This rearrangement joins TRBV27 to TRBJ1-6, with D hard to call. With 4 bases removed from V and 5 bases from J, the gap between germline ends came to 9 bases. The CDR3 sequence is 14 residues long. CDR1 and CDR2 from the germline V gene are MNHEY and SMNVEV (reference sequence). The DNA for the CDR3 is TGTGCCAGCAGTTCCCCGGCCGATAATTCACCCCTCCACTTT. It translates to CASSSPADNSPLHF.

J is TRBJ2-7 and V is TRBV11-2, with D unclear. Trimming shortened V by 5 bases and J by 7 bases, and 18 bases separated the two germline ends. Germline V gene sequence: CDR1 SGHAT, CDR2 FQNNGV. The CDR3 has 14 amino acids. The CDR3 nucleotides are TGTGCCAGCAGCGATAGGGCCCAGAACGGAGAGCAGTACTTC. This sequence encodes CASSDRAQNGEQYF.

This clone was recorded only once. The chain has TRBV7-9 and TRBJ2-6; D is possibly TRBD1 or TRBD2 (6 bases each). CDR3 length equals 15 residues. Per germline, CDR1 SEHNR and CDR2 FQNEAQ (reference sequence). Trimming removed 5 bases at V and 2 bases at J, with 10 bases between. Here the CDR3 reads CASSVGGTGANVLTF. For the CDR3, the DNA is TGTGCCAGCAGCGTAGGGGGGACTGGGGCCAACGTCCTGACTTTC.